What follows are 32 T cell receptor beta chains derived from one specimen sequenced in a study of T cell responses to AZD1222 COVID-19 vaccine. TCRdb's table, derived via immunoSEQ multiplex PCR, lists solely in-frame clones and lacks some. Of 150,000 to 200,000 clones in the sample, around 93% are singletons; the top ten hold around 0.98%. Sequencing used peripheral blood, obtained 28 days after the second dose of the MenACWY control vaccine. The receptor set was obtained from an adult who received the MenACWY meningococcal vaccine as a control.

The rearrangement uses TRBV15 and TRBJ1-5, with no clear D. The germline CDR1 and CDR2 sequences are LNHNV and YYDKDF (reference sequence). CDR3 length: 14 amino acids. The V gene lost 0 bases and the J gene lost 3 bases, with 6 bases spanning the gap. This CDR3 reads CATSRDTDNQPQHF. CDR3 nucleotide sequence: TGTGCCACCAGCAGAGATACGGACAATCAGCCCCAGCATTTT.

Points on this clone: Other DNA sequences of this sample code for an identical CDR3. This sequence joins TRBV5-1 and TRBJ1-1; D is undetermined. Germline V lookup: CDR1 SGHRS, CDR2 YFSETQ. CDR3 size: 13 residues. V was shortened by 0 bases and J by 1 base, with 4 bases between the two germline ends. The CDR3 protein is CASSLGPNTEAFF. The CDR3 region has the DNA TGCGCCAGCAGCTTGGGACCGAACACTGAAGCTTTCTTT.

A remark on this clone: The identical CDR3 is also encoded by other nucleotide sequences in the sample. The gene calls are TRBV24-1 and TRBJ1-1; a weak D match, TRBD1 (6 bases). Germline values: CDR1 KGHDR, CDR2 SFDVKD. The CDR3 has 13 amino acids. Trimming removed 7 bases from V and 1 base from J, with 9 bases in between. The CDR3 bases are TGTGCCACCAGGACGGGACAGAACACTGAAGCTTTCTTT. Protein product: CATRTGQNTEAFF.

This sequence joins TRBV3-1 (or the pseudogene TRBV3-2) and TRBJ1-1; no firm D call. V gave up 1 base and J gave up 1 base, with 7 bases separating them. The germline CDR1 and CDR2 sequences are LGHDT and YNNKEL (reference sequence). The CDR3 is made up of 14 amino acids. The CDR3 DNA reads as TGTGCCAGCAGCCAAGGGATATGGAACACTGAAGCTTTCTTT. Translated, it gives CASSQGIWNTEAFF.

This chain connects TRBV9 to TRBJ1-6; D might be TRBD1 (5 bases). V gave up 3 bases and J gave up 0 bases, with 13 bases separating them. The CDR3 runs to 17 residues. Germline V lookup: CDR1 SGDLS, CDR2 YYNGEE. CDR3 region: CASSARDGSSYNSPLHF. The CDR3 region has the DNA TGTGCCAGCAGCGCCCGGGACGGAAGCTCCTATAATTCACCCCTCCACTTT.

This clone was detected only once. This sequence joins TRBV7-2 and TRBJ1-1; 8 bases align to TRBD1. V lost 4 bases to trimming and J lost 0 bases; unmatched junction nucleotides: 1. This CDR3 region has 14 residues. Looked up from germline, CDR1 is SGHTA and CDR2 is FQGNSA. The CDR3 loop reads CASSWDRMNTEAFF. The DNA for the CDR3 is TGTGCCAGCAGCTGGGACAGGATGAACACTGAAGCTTTCTTT.

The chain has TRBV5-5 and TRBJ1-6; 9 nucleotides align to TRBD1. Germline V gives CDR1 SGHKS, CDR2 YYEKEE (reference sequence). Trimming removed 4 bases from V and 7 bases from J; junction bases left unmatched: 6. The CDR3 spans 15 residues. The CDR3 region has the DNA TGTGCCAGCAGCGTACAGGGGGCTTACAATTCACCCCTCCACTTT. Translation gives CASSVQGAYNSPLHF.

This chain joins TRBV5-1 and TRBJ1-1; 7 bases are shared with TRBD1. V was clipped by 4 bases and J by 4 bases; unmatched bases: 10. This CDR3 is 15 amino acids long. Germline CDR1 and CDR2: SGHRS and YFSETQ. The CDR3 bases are TGCGCCAGCAGCCAACAACAGGGGACGGGCACTGAAGCTTTCTTT. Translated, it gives CASSQQQGTGTEAFF.

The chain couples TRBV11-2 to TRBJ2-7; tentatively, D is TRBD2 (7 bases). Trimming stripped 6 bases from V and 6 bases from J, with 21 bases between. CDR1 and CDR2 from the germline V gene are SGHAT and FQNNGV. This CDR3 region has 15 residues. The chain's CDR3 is CASRSPGGRQAEQYF. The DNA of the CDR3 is TGTGCCAGCAGGTCACCCGGGGGGCGTCAGGCCGAGCAGTACTTC.

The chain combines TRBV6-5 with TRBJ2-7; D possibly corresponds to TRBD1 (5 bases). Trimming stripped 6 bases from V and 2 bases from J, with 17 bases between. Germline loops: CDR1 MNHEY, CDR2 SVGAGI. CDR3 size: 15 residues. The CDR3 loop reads CASSKAPGFPYEQYF. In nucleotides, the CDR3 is TGTGCCAGCAGCAAAGCCCCAGGGTTCCCCTACGAGCAGTACTTC.

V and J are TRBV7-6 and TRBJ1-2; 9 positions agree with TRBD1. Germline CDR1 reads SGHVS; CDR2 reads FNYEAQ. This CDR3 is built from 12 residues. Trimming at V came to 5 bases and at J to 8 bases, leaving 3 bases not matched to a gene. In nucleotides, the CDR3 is TGTGCCAGCAGCCCCGGGACAGGGGGCTACACCTTC. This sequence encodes CASSPGTGGYTF.

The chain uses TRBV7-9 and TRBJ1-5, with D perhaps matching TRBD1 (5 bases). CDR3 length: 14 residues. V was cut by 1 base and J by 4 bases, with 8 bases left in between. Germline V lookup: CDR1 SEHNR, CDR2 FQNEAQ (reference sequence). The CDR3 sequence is CASSLGGGNQPQHF. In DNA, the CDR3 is TGTGCCAGCAGCTTAGGCGGGGGGAATCAGCCCCAGCATTTT.

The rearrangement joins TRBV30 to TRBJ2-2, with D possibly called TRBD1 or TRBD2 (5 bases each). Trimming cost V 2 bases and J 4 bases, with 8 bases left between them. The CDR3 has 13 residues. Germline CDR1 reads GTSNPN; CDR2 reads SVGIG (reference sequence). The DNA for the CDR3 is TGTGCCTGGAGTCCAGGGACCACCGGGGAGCTGTTTTTT. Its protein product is CAWSPGTTGELFF.

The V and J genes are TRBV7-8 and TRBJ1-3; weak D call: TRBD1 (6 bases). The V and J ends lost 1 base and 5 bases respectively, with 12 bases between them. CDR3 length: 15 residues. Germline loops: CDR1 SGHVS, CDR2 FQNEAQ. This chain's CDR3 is CASSLDSGARNTIYF. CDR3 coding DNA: TGTGCCAGCAGCTTAGATTCAGGGGCAAGAAACACCATATATTTT.

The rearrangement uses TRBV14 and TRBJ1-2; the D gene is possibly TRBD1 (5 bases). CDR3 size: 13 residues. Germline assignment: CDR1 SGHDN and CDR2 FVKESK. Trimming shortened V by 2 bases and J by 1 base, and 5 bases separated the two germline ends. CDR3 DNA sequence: TGTGCCAGCAGCCAACAGGGTAACTATGGCTACACCTTC. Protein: CASSQQGNYGYTF.

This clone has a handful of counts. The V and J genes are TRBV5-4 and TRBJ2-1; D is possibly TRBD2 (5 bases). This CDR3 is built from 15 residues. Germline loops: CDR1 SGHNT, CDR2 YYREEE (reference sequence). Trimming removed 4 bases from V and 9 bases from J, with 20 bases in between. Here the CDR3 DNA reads TGTGCCAGCAGCCCTCGGGGTGCCGTATCCTCTGAGCAGTTCTTC. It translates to CASSPRGAVSSEQFF.

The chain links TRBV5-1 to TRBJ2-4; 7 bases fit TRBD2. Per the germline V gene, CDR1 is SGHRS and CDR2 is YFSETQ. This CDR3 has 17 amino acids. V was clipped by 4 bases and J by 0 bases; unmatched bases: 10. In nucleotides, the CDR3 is TGCGCCAGCAGCCCCGGGGGGAGCACCTTAGCCAAAAACATTCAGTACTTC. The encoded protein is CASSPGGSTLAKNIQYF.

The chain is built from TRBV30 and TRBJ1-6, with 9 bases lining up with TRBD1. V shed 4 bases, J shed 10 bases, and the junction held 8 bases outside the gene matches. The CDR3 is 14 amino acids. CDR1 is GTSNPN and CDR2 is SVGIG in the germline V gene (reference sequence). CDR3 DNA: TGTGCCTGGAAAGCCCGGACAGGGGAATCACCCCTCCACTTT. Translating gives CAWKARTGESPLHF.

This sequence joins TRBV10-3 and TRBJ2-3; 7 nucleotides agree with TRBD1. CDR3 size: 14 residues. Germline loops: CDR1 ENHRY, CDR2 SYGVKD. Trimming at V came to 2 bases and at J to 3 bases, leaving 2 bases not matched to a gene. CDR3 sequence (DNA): TGTGCCATCAGTGAGCAGGGGGTGACAGATACGCAGTATTTT. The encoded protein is CAISEQGVTDTQYF.

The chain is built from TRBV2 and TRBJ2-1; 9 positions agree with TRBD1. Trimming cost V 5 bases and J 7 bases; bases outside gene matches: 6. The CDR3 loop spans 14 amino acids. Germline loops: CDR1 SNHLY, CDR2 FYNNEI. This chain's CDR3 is CASSTGGGRNEQFF. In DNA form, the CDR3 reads TGTGCCAGCAGTACAGGGGGCGGTAGGAATGAGCAGTTCTTC.

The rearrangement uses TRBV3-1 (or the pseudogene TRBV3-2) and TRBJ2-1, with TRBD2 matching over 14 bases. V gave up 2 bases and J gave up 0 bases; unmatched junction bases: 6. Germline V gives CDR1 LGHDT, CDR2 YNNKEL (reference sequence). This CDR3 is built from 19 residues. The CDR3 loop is CASSQTGLAGVNSYNEQFF. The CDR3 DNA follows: TGTGCCAGCAGCCAAACGGGACTAGCGGGGGTTAACTCCTACAATGAGCAGTTCTTC.

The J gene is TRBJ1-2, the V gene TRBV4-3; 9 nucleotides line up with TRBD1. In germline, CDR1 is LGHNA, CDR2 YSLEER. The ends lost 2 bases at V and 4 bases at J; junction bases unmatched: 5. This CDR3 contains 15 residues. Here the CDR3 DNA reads TGCGCCAGCAGCCAAAGGGACAGGGCTTCCTATGGCTACACCTTC. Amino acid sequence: CASSQRDRASYGYTF.

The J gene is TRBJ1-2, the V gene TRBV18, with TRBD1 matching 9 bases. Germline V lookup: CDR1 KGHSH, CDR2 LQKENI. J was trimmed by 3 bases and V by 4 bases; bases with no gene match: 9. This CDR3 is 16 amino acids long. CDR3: CASSRRDRAYHYGYTF. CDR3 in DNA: TGTGCCAGCTCACGGCGGGACAGGGCATATCACTATGGCTACACCTTC.

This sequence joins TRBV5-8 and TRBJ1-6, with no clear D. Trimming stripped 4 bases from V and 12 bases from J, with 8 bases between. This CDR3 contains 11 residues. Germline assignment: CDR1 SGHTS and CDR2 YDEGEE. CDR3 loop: CASSLSGPLHF. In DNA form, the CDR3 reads TGTGCCAGCAGCCTCTCAGGACCCCTCCACTTT.

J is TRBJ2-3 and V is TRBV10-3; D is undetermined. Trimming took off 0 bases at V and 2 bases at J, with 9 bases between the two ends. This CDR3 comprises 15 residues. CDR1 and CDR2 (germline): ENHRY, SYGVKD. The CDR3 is CAISESAHYTDTQYF. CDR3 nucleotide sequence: TGTGCCATCAGTGAGTCGGCGCATTACACAGATACGCAGTATTTT.

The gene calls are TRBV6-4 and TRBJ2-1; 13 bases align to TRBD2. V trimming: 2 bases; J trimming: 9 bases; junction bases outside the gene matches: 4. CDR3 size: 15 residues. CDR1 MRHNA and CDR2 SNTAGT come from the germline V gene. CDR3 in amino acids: CASSDGTSGVGEQFF. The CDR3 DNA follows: TGTGCCAGCAGTGACGGGACTAGCGGGGTAGGTGAGCAGTTCTTC.

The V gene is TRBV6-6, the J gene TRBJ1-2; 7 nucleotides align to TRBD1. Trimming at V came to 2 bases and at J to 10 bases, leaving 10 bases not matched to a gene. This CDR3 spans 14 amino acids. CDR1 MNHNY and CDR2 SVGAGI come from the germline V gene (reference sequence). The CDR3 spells CASSYPNGQASYTF. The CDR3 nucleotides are TGTGCCAGCAGTTACCCCAATGGACAGGCGTCCTACACCTTC.

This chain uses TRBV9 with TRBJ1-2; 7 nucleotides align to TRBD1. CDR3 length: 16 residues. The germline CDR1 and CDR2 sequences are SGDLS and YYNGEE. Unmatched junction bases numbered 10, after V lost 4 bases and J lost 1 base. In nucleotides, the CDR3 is TGTGCCAGCAGCTCGCTAGGACAGGCGATTAACTATGGCTACACCTTC. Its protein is CASSSLGQAINYGYTF.

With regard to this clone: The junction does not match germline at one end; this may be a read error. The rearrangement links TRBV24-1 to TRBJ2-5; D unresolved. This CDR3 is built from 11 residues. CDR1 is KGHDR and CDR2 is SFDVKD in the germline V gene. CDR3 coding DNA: TGTGCCACCAGTGATGAGACAAGAATGCACTTC. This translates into CATSDETRMHF.

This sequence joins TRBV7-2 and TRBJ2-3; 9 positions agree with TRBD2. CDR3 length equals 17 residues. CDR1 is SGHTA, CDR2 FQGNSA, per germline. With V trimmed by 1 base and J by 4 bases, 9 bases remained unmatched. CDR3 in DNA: TGTGCCAGCAGCTTAGGTTGGGCGGGGGGGCCCGCAGATACGCAGTATTTT. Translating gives CASSLGWAGGPADTQYF. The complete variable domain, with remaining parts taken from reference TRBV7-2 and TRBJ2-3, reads GAGVSQSPSNKVTEKGKDVELRCDPISGHTALYWYRQSLGQGLEFLIYFQGNSAPDKSGLPSDRFSAERTGGSVSTLTIQRTQQEDSAVYLCASSLGWAGGPADTQYFGPGTRLTVL.

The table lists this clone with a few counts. CDR3: CASRTGTGVNQPQHF. CDR3 nucleotide sequence: TGTGCCAGCAGGACCGGGACAGGAGTCAATCAGCCCCAGCATTTT. The chain combines TRBV19 with TRBJ1-5; the match to TRBD1 covers 8 bases. Germline V gene sequence: CDR1 LNHDA, CDR2 SQIVND (reference sequence). The CDR3 loop spans 15 amino acids. The trim removed 9 bases at V and 3 bases at J, leaving 10 bases unmatched.

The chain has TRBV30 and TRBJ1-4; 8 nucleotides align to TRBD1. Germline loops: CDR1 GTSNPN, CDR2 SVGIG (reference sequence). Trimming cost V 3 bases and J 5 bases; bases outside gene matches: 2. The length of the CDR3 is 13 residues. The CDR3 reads CAWSRQGNEKLFF. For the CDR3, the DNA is TGTGCCTGGAGCCGACAGGGGAATGAAAAACTGTTTTTT.